This TCR beta chain is drawn from a study of cytomegalovirus exposure and HLA in healthy donors. Germline V gene data show CDR1 as SGHDT and CDR2 as YYEEEE. Trimming pared 9 bases from V and 4 bases from J, leaving 11 bases between. The CDR3 consists of 12 residues. PCR was performed using 60 Vbeta and 13 Jbeta primers. Here immunoSEQ multiplex PCR was the method, and the copy in TCRdb shows in-frame clones only, minus some. The sample records around 170,000 clones, 75% to 90% being singletons. This receptor was obtained from a man aged 40-49 years in good health and CMV-seropositive. The sample consisted of PBMCs. The rearrangement joins TRBV5-6 to TRBJ1-3; D is unclear. In nucleotides, the CDR3 is TGTGCCACCGCGGGCCAAGGAAACACCATATATTTT. Protein: CATAGQGNTIYF.